These T cell receptor beta chains were read from a single sample in a study of blood T cells in healthy people across ages. TCRdb analysed the 5' RACE reads with MiXCR anew, one entry per CDR3 protein. This table holds approximately 810,000 distinct CDR3 sequences, more than 25% found once. The sequencing input was blood. These receptors all come from a woman older than 75 in good health. Both conserved end residues are part of each CDR3. A D gene is named only where the DNA matches it firmly. Clone size, where shown, is once, few, many, or a class for clones that have expanded.

clone size | J gene | D gene | V gene | CDR3 protein | CDR3 DNA
NA | TRBJ2-5 | TRBD2 | TRBV7-2 | CASSLTHGGGAGETQYF | TGTGCCAGCAGCTTAACGCATGGCGGGGGGGCCGGGGAGACCCAGTACTTC
many | TRBJ2-5 | NA | TRBV4-3 | CASSQDHGGFAQYF | TGCGCCAGCAGCCAAGATCATGGCGGGTTTGCCCAGTACTTC
NA | TRBJ1-4 | NA | TRBV20-1 | CSAIEGRLGEKLFF | TGCAGTGCTATAGAGGGCCGGCTGGGGGAAAAACTGTTTTTT
NA | TRBJ2-2 | NA | TRBV27 | CASSFGGTEDTGELFF | TGTGCCAGCAGTTTCGGCGGGACAGAGGACACCGGGGAGCTGTTTTTT
NA | TRBJ2-6 | NA | TRBV27 | CASRRAEAGANVLTF | TGTGCCAGCAGGAGAGCGGAGGCTGGGGCCAACGTCCTGACTTTC
NA | TRBJ2-5 | NA | TRBV6-1 | CASSILATQYF | TGTGCCAGCAGTATTTTAGCGACCCAGTACTTC
few | TRBJ1-1 | NA | TRBV30 | CAWSEGHLSRNTEAFF | TGTGCCTGGAGTGAAGGGCACCTCAGTCGGAACACTGAAGCTTTCTTT
NA | TRBJ1-1 | TRBD1 | TRBV7-2 | CASSLGWQGDTGAFF | TGTGCCAGCAGCTTAGGATGGCAGGGGGACACTGGAGCTTTCTTT
once | TRBJ1-1 | NA | TRBV12-3/TRBV12-4 | CASSLVGAGDEAFF | TGTGCCAGCAGTTTAGTGGGGGCAGGGGATGAAGCTTTCTTT
many | TRBJ1-6 | NA | TRBV28 | CASSFGTLNSPLHF | TGTGCCAGCAGTTTCGGGACACTTAATTCACCCCTCCACTTT
many | TRBJ2-7 | NA | TRBV20-1 | CSARVLGQGPSSYEQYF | TGCAGTGCTAGAGTCTTGGGGCAGGGGCCGAGCTCCTACGAGCAGTACTTC
NA | TRBJ1-1 | NA | TRBV2 | CASSFDRRNTEAFF | TGTGCCAGCAGTTTTGACAGGCGGAACACTGAAGCTTTCTTT
many | TRBJ2-7 | TRBD2 | TRBV6-5 | CASSYGTSGGAVSEQYF | TGTGCCAGCAGTTACGGGACTAGCGGGGGGGCCGTGTCCGAGCAGTACTTC
many | TRBJ2-3 | TRBD2 | TRBV25-1 | CASSASGGAVDTQYF | TGTGCCAGCAGCGCTAGCGGGGGGGCCGTAGATACGCAGTATTTT
many | TRBJ1-6 | NA | TRBV7-9 | CASSFARQDNSPLHF | TGTGCCAGCAGCTTTGCCCGACAGGATAATTCACCCCTCCACTTT
many | TRBJ2-3 | NA | TRBV7-2 | CASSLVAVTDTQYF | TGTGCCAGCAGCTTAGTTGCGGTCACAGATACGCAGTATTTT
many | TRBJ2-1 | NA | TRBV6-2/TRBV6-3 | CASSLTGRKTFYNEQFF | TGTGCCAGCAGTCTTACCGGCAGGAAAACCTTTTACAATGAGCAGTTCTTC
few | TRBJ1-4 | NA | TRBV30 | CAWSVSAATNEKLFF | TGTGCCTGGAGTGTATCTGCTGCAACTAATGAAAAACTGTTTTTT
NA | TRBJ2-1 | NA | TRBV7-3 | CASSTTEYNEQFF | TGTGCCAGCAGCACCACAGAGTACAATGAGCAGTTCTTC
many | TRBJ1-2 | NA | TRBV9 | CASHSGGGWAYGYTF | TGTGCCAGCCATTCCGGGGGGGGCTGGGCCTATGGCTACACCTTC
few | TRBJ2-1 | TRBD2 | TRBV6-6 | CASSSGRSSYNEQFF | TGTGCCAGCAGTTCCGGGAGGAGCTCCTACAATGAGCAGTTCTTC
few | TRBJ2-2 | NA | TRBV7-9 | CASSDSSTGELFF | TGTGCCAGCAGCGACAGTTCCACCGGGGAGCTGTTTTTT
once | TRBJ2-5 | NA | TRBV29-1 | CSVEGAAQETQYF | TGCAGCGTTGAAGGGGCAGCACAAGAGACCCAGTACTTC
NA | TRBJ2-6 | NA | TRBV19 | CASSTPQPTSGANVLTF | TGTGCCAGTAGTACGCCCCAGCCGACCTCTGGGGCCAACGTCCTGACTTTC
NA | TRBJ1-1 | TRBD1 | TRBV6-2/TRBV6-3 | CASRTGTGNTEAFF | TGTGCCAGCAGAACCGGGACAGGGAACACTGAAGCTTTCTTT
many | TRBJ1-2 | NA | TRBV7-2 | CASSPQRGSYGYTF | TGTGCCAGCAGTCCACAACGGGGGTCGTATGGCTACACCTTC